The source of this T cell receptor beta chain is a study of a mutant IDH1 vaccine in newly diagnosed glioma. Study-level background: Treated patients had a mean age of roughly 44 years and a sex split that was around 60% male and about 40% female. Prior therapy was radiotherapy, temozolomide, or both; most received both.

Indicated time point: baseline, week 1 (first vaccination visit). Treatment reported: pre-vaccination baseline after standard-of-care therapy. Donors had new WHO grade 3 or 4 IDH1-mutant, ATRX-lost astrocytomas. This table comes from immunoSEQ multiplex PCR, and its TCRdb copy is limited to in-frame clones, with some not included. This sample has around 92,000 clones, with under 90% found just once. The V gene's germline CDR1 is PRHDT and CDR2 FYEKMQ (reference sequence). The CDR3 runs 15 residues. Between the trimmed V and J ends, which lost 5 bases and 9 bases, there was a span of 20 bases. Concerning this clone itself: The antigen remains unidentified.

Study-level results: There were vaccine-induced immune responses in approximately 95% of the patients.

The origin of this receptor is a woman between 50 and 59 years old with glioma. The chain has TRBV13 and TRBJ2-1, with D tentatively TRBD1 or TRBD2 (5 bases each). Material: PBMCs, obtained from a glioma patient treated with radiotherapy, temozolomide or both. In nucleotides, the CDR3 is TGTGCCAGCAGCCCCCGGGGCAGACTGTCGGGTGAGCAGTTCTTC. Protein sequence: CASSPRGRLSGEQFF. The full variable domain, in which reference TRBV13 and TRBJ2-1 provide the parts outside the CDR3, is AAGVIQSPRHLIKEKRETATLKCYPIPRHDTVYWYQQGPGQDPQFLISFYEKMQSDKGSIPDRFSAQQFSDYHSELNMSSLELGDSALYFCASSPRGRLSGEQFFGPGTRLTVL.